Listed here is a single TCR beta chain. The same CDR3 arises from other DNA sequences in this sample as well. Only in-frame clones appear in the TCRdb table, and some are missing; sequencing was by immunoSEQ multiplex PCR. The table records around 8,000 clones, around 85% of them present only once. The data were obtained in a study of immune evolution from preneoplasia to lung adenocarcinoma. Patients had resection in Japan or China between about 2014 and 2017. The CDR3 consists of 14 residues. From germline, CDR1 is ENHRY and CDR2 SYGVKD. The junction had 7 bases not matched to a gene; V was cut back by 3 bases and J by 7 bases.

This clonotype was sampled from a person aged 50-75 years with lung adenocarcinoma. The sequencing sample was made of FFPE invasive lung adenocarcinoma tissue. J is TRBJ2-3 and V is TRBV10-3; 7 bases line up with TRBD2. The CDR3 region has the DNA TGTGCCATCAGTGATCGTGGGGGGGGGAATACGCAGTATTTT. Its protein product is CAISDRGGGNTQYF.